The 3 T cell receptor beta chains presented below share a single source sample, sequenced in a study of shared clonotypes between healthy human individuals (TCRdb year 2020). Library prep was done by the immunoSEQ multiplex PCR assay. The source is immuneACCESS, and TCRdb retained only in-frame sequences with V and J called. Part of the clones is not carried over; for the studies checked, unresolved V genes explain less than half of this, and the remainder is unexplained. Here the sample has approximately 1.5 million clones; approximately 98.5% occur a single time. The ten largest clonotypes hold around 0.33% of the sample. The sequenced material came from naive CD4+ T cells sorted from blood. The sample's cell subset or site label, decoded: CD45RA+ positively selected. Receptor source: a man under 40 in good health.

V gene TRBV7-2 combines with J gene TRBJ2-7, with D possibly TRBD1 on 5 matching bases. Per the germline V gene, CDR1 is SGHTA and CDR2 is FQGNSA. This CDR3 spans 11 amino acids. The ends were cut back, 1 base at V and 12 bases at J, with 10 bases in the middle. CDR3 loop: CASSLDQGWYF. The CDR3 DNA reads TGTGCCAGCAGCTTAGACCAGGGCTGGTACTTC.

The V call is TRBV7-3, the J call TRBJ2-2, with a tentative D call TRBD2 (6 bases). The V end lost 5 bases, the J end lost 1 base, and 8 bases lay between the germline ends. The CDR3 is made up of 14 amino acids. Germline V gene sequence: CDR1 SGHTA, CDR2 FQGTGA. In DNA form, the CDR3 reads TGTGCCAGCAGCACGGGGGAGAACACCGGGGAGCTGTTTTTT. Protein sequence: CASSTGENTGELFF.

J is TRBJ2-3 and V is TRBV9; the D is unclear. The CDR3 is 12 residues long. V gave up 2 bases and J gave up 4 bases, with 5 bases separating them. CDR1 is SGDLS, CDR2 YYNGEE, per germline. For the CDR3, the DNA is TGTGCCAGCAGCGTCCCGGCAGATACGCAGTATTTT. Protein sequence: CASSVPADTQYF.